The 13 T cell receptor beta chains given below trace back to one sample, sequenced in a study of PD-L1 blockade in urothelial cancer. The protocol was immunoSEQ multiplex PCR, while the TCRdb copy is restricted to in-frame clones and leaves out a portion. The table lists tens of thousands of clones, about 90% of them singletons. Regarding time point: pretreatment peripheral blood. The material was PBMCs, obtained around atezolizumab (anti-PD-L1) treatment. Every receptor here comes from a man aged 55 to 70 with urothelial cancer.

The rearrangement joins TRBV19 to TRBJ2-5; 7 positions agree with TRBD2. Per germline, CDR1 LNHDA and CDR2 SQIVND (reference sequence). V lost 7 bases to trimming and J lost 4 bases; unmatched junction nucleotides: 6. The length of the CDR3 is 13 residues. For the CDR3, the DNA is TGTGCCAGTATGAGGACTAGGGGAGAGACCCAGTACTTC. It yields the protein CASMRTRGETQYF.

The chain couples TRBV2 to TRBJ2-5, with D possibly being TRBD2 (7 bases). CDR1 is SNHLY and CDR2 is FYNNEI in the germline V gene. The CDR3 runs to 14 residues. V was clipped by 9 bases and J by 4 bases, with 18 bases between them. The CDR3 DNA sequence: TGTGCCAGTACCCCCAACAGGGAGGGAGAGACCCAGTACTTC. Its protein product is CASTPNREGETQYF. The entire variable domain, with the rest obtained from reference TRBV2 and TRBJ2-5, is as follows: EPEVTQTPSHQVTQMGQEVILRCVPISNHLYFYWYRQILGQKVEFLVSFYNNEISEKSEIFDDQFSVERPDGSNFTLKIRSTKLEDSAMYFCASTPNREGETQYFGPGTRLLVL.

The V call is TRBV4-1, the J call TRBJ2-1; D is possibly TRBD2 (5 bases). In germline, CDR1 is MGHRA, CDR2 YSYEKL. V was cut by 4 bases and J by 7 bases, with 20 bases left in between. The length of the CDR3 is 16 residues. CDR3 protein: CASSPVLLTPGNEQFF. For the CDR3, the DNA is TGCGCCAGCAGCCCGGTACTCCTCACCCCGGGGAATGAGCAGTTCTTC.

This sequence joins TRBV5-6 and TRBJ2-7; D gene uncertain. The CDR3 has 11 residues. Looked up from germline, CDR1 is SGHDT and CDR2 is YYEEEE. V shed 3 bases and J shed 2 bases, with 3 bases lying between them. CDR3 nucleotides: TGTGCCAGCAGCTCAGCCTACGAGCAGTACTTC. Its protein is CASSSAYEQYF.

The chain couples TRBV4-3 to TRBJ2-2; no definite D call. Germline lookup yields CDR1 LGHNA and CDR2 YSLEER. V lost 5 bases, J lost 4 bases, and 14 bases lay in between. The CDR3 has 15 residues. In DNA form, the CDR3 reads TGCGCCAGCAGCAAGTTCCGGCGGCGCACCGGGGAGCTGTTTTTT. Residues: CASSKFRRRTGELFF.

The V call is TRBV5-1, the J call TRBJ2-1; D not certain. Looked up from germline, CDR1 is SGHRS and CDR2 is YFSETQ. V shed 4 bases and J shed 6 bases, with 11 bases lying between them. CDR3 size: 13 residues. In nucleotides, the CDR3 is TGCGCCAGCAGCGTGACAAAAATCAATGAGCAGTTCTTC. It yields the protein CASSVTKINEQFF.

The J gene is TRBJ2-2, the V gene TRBV5-6; D unresolved. The CDR3 is made up of 16 amino acids. The germline V gene encodes CDR1 SGHDT and CDR2 YYEEEE. Trimming removed 1 base at V and 1 base at J, with 11 bases between. The CDR3 sequence is CASSLMRLQNTGELFF. DNA of the CDR3: TGTGCCAGCAGCTTGATGCGGCTTCAGAACACCGGGGAGCTGTTTTTT.

The gene calls are TRBV10-1 and TRBJ2-3; D unresolved. This CDR3 comprises 17 residues. Deletions cut 2 bases from V and 2 bases from J, with 17 bases between. The germline V gene encodes CDR1 WNHNN and CDR2 SYGVQD (reference sequence). In DNA, the CDR3 is TGCGCCAGCAGTGAGCGCATGAGAACTACTCTCACAGATACGCAGTATTTT. It translates to CASSERMRTTLTDTQYF.

The V and J genes are TRBV2 and TRBJ2-3, with a tentative D call TRBD1 (5 bases). The germline V and J ends were trimmed by 11 bases and 0 bases, with 15 bases remaining between them. Germline CDR1 is SNHLY and CDR2 is FYNNEI. The CDR3 spans 14 residues. Here the CDR3 reads CASGPDRSTDTQYF. In DNA form, the CDR3 reads TGTGCCTCTGGGCCCGACAGAAGCACAGATACGCAGTATTTT.

This clone was seen many times. The chain is built from TRBV19 and TRBJ2-1, with D uncertain. The CDR3 runs 13 residues. CDR1 LNHDA and CDR2 SQIVND come from the germline V gene (reference sequence). The V end was cut by 6 bases, the J end by 0 bases, with 6 bases between. CDR3 sequence (DNA): TGTGCCAGTAGCCCCGGCTCCTACAATGAGCAGTTCTTC. Amino acids: CASSPGSYNEQFF.

V is TRBV5-8 and J is TRBJ1-5, with 9 nucleotides matching TRBD1. The CDR3 sequence is 14 residues long. Trimming removed 4 bases from V and 5 bases from J; junction bases left unmatched: 4. CDR1 is SGHTS and CDR2 is YDEGEE in the germline V gene. The CDR3 region has the DNA TGTGCCAGCAGCCGGGGACAGGGCGATCAGCCCCAGCATTTT. Translating it yields CASSRGQGDQPQHF.

This chain connects TRBV15 to TRBJ2-1; D is perhaps TRBD2 (7 bases). The CDR3 loop spans 16 amino acids. Germline-derived CDR1 and CDR2 are LNHNV and YYDKDF (reference sequence). V gave up 5 bases and J gave up 2 bases, with 16 bases separating them. The CDR3 DNA is TGTGCCACCAGCGAGGGGGGGCTAGCGACCTACAATGAGCAGTTCTTC. It specifies CATSEGGLATYNEQFF.

The V call is TRBV2, the J call TRBJ1-1; D remains unclear. The germline CDR1 and CDR2 sequences are SNHLY and FYNNEI. Trimming took off 7 bases at V and 1 base at J, with 10 bases between the two ends. The CDR3 totals 13 residues. The CDR3 coding sequence is TGTGCCAGCAAGCAACAGCAGAACACTGAAGCTTTCTTT. This encodes CASKQQQNTEAFF.